Below, 30 T cell receptor beta chains from the same sample are listed, as sequenced in a study of T cells in Graves' hyperthyroidism and ophthalmopathy. It was RNA transcripts that yielded the amplified TCR beta CDR3 regions. A set of HTBI primers served as the primers for a first-round RT-PCR of the TCR CDR3. TCRdb passed the multiplex PCR reads through MiXCR, listing each CDR3 protein once. This table holds around 440,000 distinct CDR3 sequences, around 14% found once. Material: blood. These receptors all stem from a woman aged 18-29 years with Graves' hyperthyroidism.

This clonotype was seen many times. The chain carries TRBV12-3 or TRBV12-4 and TRBJ1-1; D is ambiguous. The CDR3 covers 14 residues. Trimming left V 3 bases short and J 4 bases short, with 12 bases between. The CDR3 is CASSFVVRGTEAFF. The CDR3 bases are TGTGCCAGCAGTTTCGTAGTACGTGGCACTGAAGCTTTCTTT.

This clonotype was seen many times. The chain employs TRBV5-1 and TRBJ1-3; D remains unclear. Per the germline V gene, CDR1 is SGHRS and CDR2 is YFSETQ. The CDR3 has 15 residues. Trimming took off 3 bases at V and 0 bases at J, with 10 bases between the two ends. CDR3 DNA: TGCGCCAGCAGCTCCGGACCGTCCTCTGGAAACACCATATATTTT. This codes for CASSSGPSSGNTIYF.

In its sample, this clonotype was seen many times. V is TRBV4-1 and J is TRBJ2-3, with a tentative D call TRBD1 (5 bases). V dropped 5 bases and J dropped 6 bases, with 18 bases sitting between them. The CDR3 has 15 residues. In germline, CDR1 is MGHRA, CDR2 YSYEKL. In DNA, the CDR3 is TGCGCCAGCAGCACCCGGGCCCAAAAGGGGGATACGCAGTATTTT. It codes for CASSTRAQKGDTQYF.

This clonotype was counted a few times. This sequence joins TRBV29-1 and TRBJ1-2; D not resolved. Per the germline V gene, CDR1 is SQVTM and CDR2 is ANQGSEA. This CDR3 contains 12 residues. CDR3: CTTGGVNYGYTF. The CDR3 DNA is TGCACCACCGGCGGTGTGAACTATGGCTACACCTTC.

This clonotype was seen a few times. This chain links TRBV3-1 with TRBJ1-5; D call uncertain. Trimming shortened V by 3 bases and J by 8 bases, and 14 bases separated the two germline ends. CDR3 length: 14 amino acids. CDR1 and CDR2 from the germline V gene are LGHDT and YNNKEL (reference sequence). The CDR3 loop reads CASSQAPAGEPQHF. Written as DNA, the CDR3 is TGTGCCAGCAGCCAGGCCCCCGCAGGTGAGCCCCAGCATTTT. Full variable domain (remainder filled in from reference TRBV3-1 and TRBJ1-5): DTAVSQTPKYLVTQMGNDKSIKCEQNLGHDTMYWYKQDSKKFLKIMFSYNNKELIINETVPNRFSPKSPDKAHLNLHINSLELGDSAVYFCASSQAPAGEPQHFGDGTRLSIL.

This clonotype was detected a few times. The chain is built from TRBV19 and TRBJ2-1; 10 bases map to TRBD1. The CDR3 covers 16 residues. Trimming took 7 bases from V and 8 from J; bases not matched to a gene: 14. CDR1 is LNHDA, CDR2 SQIVND, per germline (reference sequence). In DNA, the CDR3 is TGTGCCAGTACCTCCCCCACCAGGGACAGGGGCTATGAGCAGTTCTTC. Protein product: CASTSPTRDRGYEQFF.

This clonotype turned up a few times. V is TRBV5-1 and J is TRBJ2-7, with D perhaps TRBD1 (7 bases). The length of the CDR3 is 14 residues. Germline V gene lookup returns CDR1 SGHRS and CDR2 YFSETQ. V was pared by 3 bases and J by 4 bases, with 14 bases between. The CDR3 DNA is TGCGCCAGCAGCTCCCTGGAGGGGGCGTACGAGCAGTACTTC. It yields the protein CASSSLEGAYEQYF.

V gene TRBV11-2 combines with J gene TRBJ2-1, with 11 bases aligning to TRBD2. Germline CDR1 is SGHAT and CDR2 is FQNNGV. V trimming: 2 bases; J trimming: 9 bases; junction bases outside the gene matches: 6. This CDR3 contains 15 residues. CDR3 protein: CASSLLLAGGGEQFF. The CDR3 region has the DNA TGTGCCAGCAGCTTACTCTTAGCGGGAGGGGGTGAGCAGTTCTTC. Supplemented by reference TRBV11-2 and TRBJ2-1, the full variable domain reads EAGVAQSPRYKIIEKRQSVAFWCNPISGHATLYWYQQILGQGPKLLIQFQNNGVVDDSQLPKDRFSAERLKGVDSTLKIQPAKLEDSAVYLCASSLLLAGGGEQFFGPGTRLTVL.

This clonotype showed up many times. The V call is TRBV28, the J call TRBJ1-1, with D uncertain. This CDR3 has 12 amino acids. Trimming removed 4 bases from V and 0 bases from J, with 3 bases in between. In germline, CDR1 is MDHEN, CDR2 SYDVKM. The DNA of the CDR3 is TGTGCCAGCAGTTACGTGAACACTGAAGCTTTCTTT. Translated, it gives CASSYVNTEAFF.

This clonotype was seen a handful of times. In nucleotides, the CDR3 is TGTGCCAGCAGCGTAGACACAAACTCTGGGGCCAACGTCCTGACTTTC. Translating it yields CASSVDTNSGANVLTF. The chain recombines TRBV3-1 with TRBJ2-6, with D unresolved. V lost 5 bases, J lost 0 bases, and 11 bases lay in between. The CDR3 has 16 residues. Germline CDR1 and CDR2: LGHDT and YNNKEL (reference sequence).

This clonotype was recorded at least ten times. V gene TRBV11-3 combines with J gene TRBJ2-1; D is perhaps TRBD2 (6 bases). V gave up 1 base and J gave up 3 bases, with 13 bases separating them. The CDR3 runs 16 residues. From germline, CDR1 is SGHNT and CDR2 YENEEA. The CDR3 here is CASSLVAGSIYNEQFF. The CDR3 nucleotides are TGTGCCAGCAGCTTAGTGGCCGGGAGTATCTACAATGAGCAGTTCTTC.

This clonotype was recorded at least ten times. The chain joins TRBV7-3 to TRBJ2-3; D not resolved. This CDR3 contains 14 residues. The V end lost 1 base, the J end lost 5 bases, and 10 bases lay between the germline ends. Germline loops: CDR1 SGHTA, CDR2 FQGTGA. CDR3 region: CASSLSYSGDTQYF. DNA for the CDR3: TGTGCCAGCAGCTTAAGTTATTCTGGAGATACGCAGTATTTT.

The chain recombines TRBV5-8 with TRBJ2-3, with 8 bases aligning to TRBD2. Germline V gene sequence: CDR1 SGHTS, CDR2 YDEGEE. The CDR3 spans 15 residues. J was trimmed by 0 bases and V by 5 bases; bases with no gene match: 5. In DNA form, the CDR3 reads TGTGCCAGCAGTCGGCGGGGGGTTAGCACAGATACGCAGTATTTT. It translates to CASSRRGVSTDTQYF.

This clonotype has just a few counts. The V gene is TRBV19, the J gene TRBJ2-7, with a weak D call TRBD2 (6 bases). The length of the CDR3 is 18 residues. Germline V gene lookup returns CDR1 LNHDA and CDR2 SQIVND (reference sequence). Trimming cost V 5 bases and J 7 bases, with 30 bases left between them. As DNA, the CDR3 is TGTGCCAGTAGTCCCTCACCCTCCGACGTGGAGGGAAGTGGAGAGCAGTACTTC. Protein product: CASSPSPSDVEGSGEQYF.

This sequence joins TRBV7-8 and TRBJ2-5, with 7 bases matching TRBD2. The CDR3 contains 15 residues. The V segment lost 1 base and the J segment 4 bases; nucleotides outside the gene matches: 6. The germline CDR1 and CDR2 sequences are SGHVS and FQNEAQ. The DNA for the CDR3 is TGTGCCAGCAGCTTAGTAGTGGCGGGAGTAGAGACCCAGTACTTC. Protein: CASSLVVAGVETQYF.

This clonotype was counted at least ten times. V and J are TRBV12-5 and TRBJ2-2; D possibly uses TRBD1 or TRBD2 (6 bases each). Germline V lookup: CDR1 LGHNT, CDR2 FRNRAP. V was trimmed by 5 bases and J by 6 bases, leaving 19 bases between them. This CDR3 contains 16 residues. The CDR3 sequence is CASGQDLRGRPGELFF. CDR3 sequence (DNA): TGTGCTAGTGGTCAGGACCTCCGGGGGCGCCCCGGGGAGCTGTTTTTT. The variable domain in full, with the rest retrieved from reference TRBV12-5 and TRBJ2-2, is DARVTQTPRHKVTEMGQEVTMRCQPILGHNTVFWYRQTMMQGLELLAYFRNRAPLDDSGMPKDRFSAEMPDATLATLKIQPSEPRDSAVYFCASGQDLRGRPGELFFGEGSRLTVL.

Notes on this clonotype: A much bigger clone sits one base away, suggesting this may be a read error. The chain is built from TRBV10-3 and TRBJ2-7; D is unresolved. The germline V gene encodes CDR1 ENHRY and CDR2 SYGVKD. Trimming took 4 bases from V and 9 from J, leaving 13 bases between them. The CDR3 is made up of 12 amino acids. The CDR3 loop is CAISAQGIGQYF. In nucleotides, the CDR3 is TGTGCCATCAGTGCTCAAGGGATCGGGCAGTACTTC.

This clonotype was observed at least ten times. J is TRBJ2-5 and V is TRBV6-1; possibly TRBD1 for D (6 bases). This CDR3 region has 15 residues. Germline CDR1 MNHNS, CDR2 SASEGT. The V end was cut by 6 bases, the J end by 5 bases, with 19 bases between. CDR3 coding DNA: TGTGCCAGCAGCTCCCTACAGGGCCCCAGGGAGACCCAGTACTTC. This encodes CASSSLQGPRETQYF.

This clonotype was counted between two and nine times. A much larger clone differs from this one at a single base, so this may be a read error. The conserved phenylalanine or tryptophan is not found at the CDR3 terminus, so this likely reflects a read error. The V and J genes are TRBV20-1 and TRBJ2-1; maybe TRBD2 (5 bases). V was trimmed by 0 bases and J by 0 bases, leaving 15 bases between them. The CDR3 has 17 amino acids. Per the germline V gene, CDR1 is DFQATT and CDR2 is SNEGSKA (reference sequence). The DNA of the CDR3 is TGCAGTGCTAGAGATCCGGCTAGCAGAAGCTCCTACAATGAGCAGTTCCTC. It translates to CSARDPASRSSYNEQFL.

V usage is TRBV5-1 and J usage is TRBJ2-1; possibly TRBD2 for D (6 bases). This CDR3 has 14 residues. CDR1 and CDR2 from the germline V gene are SGHRS and YFSETQ. Trimming shortened V by 4 bases and J by 4 bases, and 12 bases separated the two germline ends. This CDR3 is CASSGYGGYNEQFF. DNA of the CDR3: TGCGCCAGCAGCGGGTACGGGGGTTACAATGAGCAGTTCTTC. The entire variable domain, with the rest obtained from reference TRBV5-1 and TRBJ2-1, is as follows: KAGVTQTPRYLIKTRGQQVTLSCSPISGHRSVSWYQQTPGQGLQFLFEYFSETQRNKGNFPGRFSGRQFSNSRSEMNVSTLELGDSALYLCASSGYGGYNEQFFGPGTRLTVL.

This clonotype was recorded at least ten times. This chain connects TRBV10-3 to TRBJ2-1; the match to TRBD1 covers 7 bases. This CDR3 contains 14 residues. Germline V gene sequence: CDR1 ENHRY, CDR2 SYGVKD. With 5 bases clipped from V and 4 bases from J, the junction kept 5 bases outside the gene matches. The CDR3: CAISPGTVYNEQFF. The CDR3 DNA is TGTGCCATCAGTCCAGGGACAGTTTACAATGAGCAGTTCTTC.

This clonotype was counted many times. The J gene is TRBJ2-7, the V gene TRBV29-1, with D perhaps matching TRBD2 (5 bases). CDR1 and CDR2 from the germline V gene are SQVTM and ANQGSEA. The V and J ends lost 4 bases and 5 bases respectively, with 18 bases between them. This CDR3 region has 14 residues. For the CDR3, the DNA is TGCAGCGTTGTCCCGGGGAGTTATCCAAACGAGCAGTACTTC. It translates to CSVVPGSYPNEQYF.

This clonotype was recorded many times. The germline gene is not matched at one end of the junction; a read error may be the cause. V is TRBV6-2 or TRBV6-3 and J is TRBJ2-1, with no clear D. Germline V CDR1 and CDR2: MNHEY, SVGEGT. The CDR3 totals 10 residues. As DNA, the CDR3 is TGTGCCAGCAGTTACGTCTCGATGGTCTTC. It codes for CASSYVSMVF.

The rearrangement links TRBV6-1 to TRBJ1-4; TRBD1 matches 7 bases. Trimming took 5 bases from V and 13 from J; bases not matched to a gene: 10. The germline V gene has CDR1 MNHNS and CDR2 SASEGT. This CDR3 is 13 amino acids long. The CDR3: CASSPLDREGLFF. The CDR3 bases are TGTGCCAGCAGTCCCCTCGACAGGGAAGGACTGTTTTTT.

The genes are TRBV20-1 and TRBJ2-7; D remains ambiguous. The germline V gene has CDR1 DFQATT and CDR2 SNEGSKA (reference sequence). Trimming cost V 0 bases and J 7 bases, with 16 bases left between them. CDR3 length equals 14 residues. CDR3 DNA: TGCAGTGCTAGAGACGGTACCCGATGGCTGGAGCAGTACTTC. The encoded protein is CSARDGTRWLEQYF.

This clonotype was recorded many times. The genes are TRBV7-8 and TRBJ2-7, with D hard to call. V lost 1 base and J 7 bases, leaving 14 bases between the germline ends. CDR1 is SGHVS and CDR2 is FQNEAQ in the germline V gene. CDR3 length: 14 residues. The CDR3, as DNA: TGTGCCAGCAGCTTAGGGACGGAGCTAGAAGAGCAGTACTTC. Residues: CASSLGTELEEQYF.

This sequence joins TRBV4-1 and TRBJ1-1, with 7 bases aligning to TRBD1. The CDR3 length is 14 residues. Per the germline V gene, CDR1 is MGHRA and CDR2 is YSYEKL. V lost 3 bases and J lost 3; bases outside the gene matches: 4. CDR3 loop: CASSQDTGDTEAFF. For the CDR3, the DNA is TGCGCCAGCAGCCAGGACACAGGGGACACTGAAGCTTTCTTT.

The chain combines TRBV28 with TRBJ1-2; D gene uncertain. The CDR3 contains 15 residues. Trimming stripped 0 bases from V and 0 bases from J, with 8 bases between. The germline V gene has CDR1 MDHEN and CDR2 SYDVKM. In nucleotides, the CDR3 is TGTGCCAGCAGTTTATGGGGCTCAACTAACTATGGCTACACCTTC. It encodes CASSLWGSTNYGYTF.

This clonotype was counted many times. The chain links TRBV12-3 or TRBV12-4 to TRBJ1-6; unclear D gene. This CDR3 has 14 amino acids. The V gene lost 6 bases and the J gene lost 9 bases, with 15 bases spanning the gap. CDR3 residues: CASSPTRLGSPLHF. The CDR3 DNA sequence: TGTGCCAGCAGCCCCACACGACTCGGTTCACCCCTCCACTTT.

This clonotype was seen only a few times. This chain links TRBV9 with TRBJ2-4; D ambiguous. From germline, CDR1 is SGDLS and CDR2 YYNGEE. The CDR3 extends over 15 amino acids. The V end lost 0 bases, the J end lost 6 bases, and 13 bases lay between the germline ends. The CDR3 bases are TGTGCCAGCAGCGTAGGGGGAACAAGCCGAAACATTCAGTACTTC. Amino acids: CASSVGGTSRNIQYF.